The clone carrying this T cell receptor (beta chain) was picked up a small number of times. The authors' processing: Amplification from reference gene primers served as the basis for estimated nucleated cell counts. Here immunoSEQ multiplex PCR was the method, and the copy in TCRdb shows in-frame clones only, minus some. D and trimming come from the DNA, and the V and J calls and clone size come from that table. The table has 250,000 or so clones, around 89% seen once. These data originate in a study of blood T cell repertoires in COVID-19. The sample consisted of PBMCs or T cells enriched from blood (not recorded which). This receptor was identified in a man aged 40-49 years who had recovered from COVID-19.

CDR3 sequence (DNA): TGTGCCAGCAGCTTAGCGGGACAGGGCTACGAGCAGTACTTC. It yields the protein CASSLAGQGYEQYF. The rearrangement joins TRBV7-9 to TRBJ2-7; 9 bases fit TRBD1. The V gene's germline CDR1 is SEHNR and CDR2 FQNEAQ (reference sequence). CDR3 length equals 14 residues. J gave up 3 bases and V 0 bases, and 0 bases lay outside the gene matches.